The following is a TCR beta chain sequence with its context. Its antigen is unknown. Germline loops: CDR1 SGHNT, CDR2 YENEEA. V was trimmed by 5 bases and J by 0 bases, leaving 13 bases between them. There are 16 residues in the CDR3. This sample is drawn from a study of OX40 agonist ivuxolimab in advanced cancers. Regarding the study as a whole: Among the least clonally expanded were partial responders at 0.1-3.0 mg/kg. Both blood CD4+ and CD8+ T cells showed clonal growth by week 6 at 0.1 to 3.0 mg/kg.

Libraries were prepared by immunoSEQ multiplex PCR; TCRdb keeps only in-frame clonotypes and omits some of them. The table shows approximately 20,000 clones, with roughly 91% occurring only once. The V and J genes are TRBV11-3 and TRBJ2-2; no definite D call. Sequenced here: CD4+ or CD8+ T cells sorted from blood, sampled in a trial of the OX40 agonist ivuxolimab. The clonotype comes from an adult with an advanced solid tumor such as melanoma, head and neck, liver or kidney cancer. The DNA of the CDR3 is TGTGCCAGCAGCCCCCGGCAGGTTCCGAACACCGGGGAGCTGTTTTTT. Translation: CASSPRQVPNTGELFF.